This T cell receptor beta chain was recovered during a study of blood T cell repertoires in COVID-19. The CDR3 has 15 amino acids. V lost 1 base to trimming and J lost 0 bases, with 8 bases between them. Looked up from germline, CDR1 is SGHRS and CDR2 is YFSETQ. This table comes from immunoSEQ multiplex PCR, and its TCRdb copy is limited to in-frame clones, with some not included. In the table there are about 220,000 clones, more than 65% of which are singletons. V is TRBV5-1 and J is TRBJ1-5; maybe TRBD1 (6 bases). The origin of this receptor is a woman aged 80 or over with acute or convalescent COVID-19. The sequenced sample was peripheral blood. The CDR3 sequence is CASSLTGYSNQPQHF. CDR3 coding DNA: TGCGCCAGCAGCTTGACAGGGTATAGCAATCAGCCCCAGCATTTT.